This TCR beta chain derives from a study of OX40 agonist ivuxolimab in advanced cancers. The CDR3 runs 13 residues. V shed 5 bases and J shed 3 bases, with 11 bases lying between them. Germline V lookup: CDR1 SEHNR, CDR2 FQNEAQ (reference sequence). Measured with immunoSEQ multiplex PCR; TCRdb has only the in-frame clones, and not every one. There are about 33,000 clones in the sample; roughly 84% occur only once, and 12% lies in the top ten. Sequencing was performed on CD4+ or CD8+ T cells sorted from blood, taken in a trial of the OX40 agonist ivuxolimab. The V gene is TRBV7-9, the J gene TRBJ2-7; weak D call: TRBD1 (6 bases). This TCR was sampled from an adult with an advanced solid tumor such as melanoma, head and neck, liver or kidney cancer. For the CDR3, the DNA is TGTGCCAGCAGCCCCAACAGGGTCTACGAGCAGTACTTC. Translated: CASSPNRVYEQYF.